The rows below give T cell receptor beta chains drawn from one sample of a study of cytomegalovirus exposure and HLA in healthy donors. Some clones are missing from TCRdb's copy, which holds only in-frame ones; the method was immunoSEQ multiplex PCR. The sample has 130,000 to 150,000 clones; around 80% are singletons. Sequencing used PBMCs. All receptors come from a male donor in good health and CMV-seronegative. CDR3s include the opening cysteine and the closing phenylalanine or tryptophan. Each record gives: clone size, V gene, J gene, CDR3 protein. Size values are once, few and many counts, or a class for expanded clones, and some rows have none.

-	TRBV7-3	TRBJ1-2	CASSSTARPGQGGYGYTF
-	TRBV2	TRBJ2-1	CASSEDFTYNEQFF
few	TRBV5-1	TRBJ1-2	CASSYDKLPLLF
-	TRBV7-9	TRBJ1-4	CASSPRQLNEKLFF
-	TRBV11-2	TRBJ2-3	CASREGQGEGGTQYF
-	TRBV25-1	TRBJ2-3	CASSEWLGAPGTDTQYF
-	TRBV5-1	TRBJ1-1	CASRVGTANTEAFF
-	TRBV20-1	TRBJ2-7	CSAPRVWRQYF
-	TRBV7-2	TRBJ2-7	CASSVGRGRTYEQYF
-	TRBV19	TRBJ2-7	CASSPGDRGHEQYF
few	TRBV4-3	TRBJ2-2	CASSHGTRNTGELFF
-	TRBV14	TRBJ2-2	CASSLRGGNTGELFF
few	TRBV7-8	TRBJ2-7	CASTKRAGVDEQYF
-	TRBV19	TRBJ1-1	CASSSLRTRVNTEAFF
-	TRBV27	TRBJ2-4	CASSVGRGLAKNIQYF
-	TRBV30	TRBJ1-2	CAWSPGTGGSGYTF
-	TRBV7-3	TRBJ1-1	CASSTRTGEAFF
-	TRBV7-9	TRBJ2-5	CASSSEGITGRETQYF
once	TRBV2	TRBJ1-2	CASGTGTYGYTF
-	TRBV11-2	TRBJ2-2	CASSLVQSTGELFF
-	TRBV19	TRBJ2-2	CASSIGRQGPGELFF
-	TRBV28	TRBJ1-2	CASLNTGRGYTF
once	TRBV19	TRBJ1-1	CASRATTQGTEAFF
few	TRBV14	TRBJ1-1	CASSQEARAGEAFF
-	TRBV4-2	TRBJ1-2	CASSQDAINYGYTF
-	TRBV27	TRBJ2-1	CASSAIQGTGYNEQFF